This T cell receptor beta chain originates from a study of regulatory T cells in long-lasting Graves disease. Arm-PCR of CDR3 regions and iRepertoire HTBI primers were the basis on which TCR beta libraries were built. TCRdb reprocessed the multiplex PCR reads with MiXCR, giving one entry per CDR3 protein. The sample holds about 660,000 distinct CDR3 sequences; 30% are singletons and the top ten take 40% to 55%. Time point denoted: persistent/refractory GD, antithyroid drugs over 5 years with positive TRAb. The authors made the TCR library using RNA they extracted from PBMCs. This clonotype came up many times. The germline V and J ends were trimmed by 5 bases and 6 bases, with 13 bases remaining between them. The CDR3 consists of 13 residues.

This clonotype originated in a female donor with Graves disease. The input for sequencing was peripheral blood mononuclear cells (PBMCs), taken when the disease was refractory, from a patient treated with antithyroid drugs. The chain carries TRBV12-3 or TRBV12-4 and TRBJ1-1, with D uncertain. CDR3 sequence (DNA): TGTGCCAGCAGTCTTAGCGCCACAGCTGAAGCTTTCTTT. It translates to CASSLSATAEAFF.